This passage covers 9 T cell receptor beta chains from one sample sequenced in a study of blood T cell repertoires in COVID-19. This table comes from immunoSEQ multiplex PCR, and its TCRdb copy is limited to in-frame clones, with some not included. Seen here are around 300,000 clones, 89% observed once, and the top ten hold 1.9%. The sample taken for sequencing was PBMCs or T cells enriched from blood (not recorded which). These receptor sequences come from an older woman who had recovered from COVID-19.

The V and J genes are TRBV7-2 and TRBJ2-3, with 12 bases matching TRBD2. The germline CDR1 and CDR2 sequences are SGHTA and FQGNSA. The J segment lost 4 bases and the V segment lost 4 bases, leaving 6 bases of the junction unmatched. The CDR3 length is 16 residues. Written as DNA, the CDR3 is TGTGCCAGCAGCTCCGGACTAGCGGGGTCATCAGATACGCAGTATTTT. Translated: CASSSGLAGSSDTQYF.

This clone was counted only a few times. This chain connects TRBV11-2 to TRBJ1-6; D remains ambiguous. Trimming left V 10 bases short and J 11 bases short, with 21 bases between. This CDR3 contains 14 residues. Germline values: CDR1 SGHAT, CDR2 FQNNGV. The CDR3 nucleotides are TGTGCCACCGGTGGGTTAGGGTTGAGGGCACCCCTCCACTTT. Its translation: CATGGLGLRAPLHF.

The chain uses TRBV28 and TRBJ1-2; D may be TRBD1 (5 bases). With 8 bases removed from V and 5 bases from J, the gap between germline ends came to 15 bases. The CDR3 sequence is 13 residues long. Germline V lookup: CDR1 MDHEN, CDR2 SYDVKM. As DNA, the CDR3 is TGTGCCAGCGGAGTAGGGGCAGAATATGGCTACACCTTC. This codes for CASGVGAEYGYTF.

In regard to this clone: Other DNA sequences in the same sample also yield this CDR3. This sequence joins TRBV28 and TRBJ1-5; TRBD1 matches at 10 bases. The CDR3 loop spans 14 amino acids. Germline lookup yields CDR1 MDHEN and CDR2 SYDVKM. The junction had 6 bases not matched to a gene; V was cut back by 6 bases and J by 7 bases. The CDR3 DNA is TGTGCCAGCAGGCCCGGGACAGGGGTCCAGCCCCAGCATTTT. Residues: CASRPGTGVQPQHF.

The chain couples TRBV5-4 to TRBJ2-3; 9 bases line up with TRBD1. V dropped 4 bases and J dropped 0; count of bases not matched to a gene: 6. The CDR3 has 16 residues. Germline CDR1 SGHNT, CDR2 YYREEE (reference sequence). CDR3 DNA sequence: TGTGCCAGCAGCCCTGCCGGGACAGGGAGCACAGATACGCAGTATTTT. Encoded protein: CASSPAGTGSTDTQYF.

CDR3 residues: CASRLPPNTEAFF. The CDR3 DNA follows: TGTGCCAGCAGACTTCCACCGAACACTGAAGCTTTCTTT. The chain links TRBV6-6 to TRBJ1-1; D is ambiguous. Germline V CDR1 and CDR2: MNHNY, SVGAGI (reference sequence). The CDR3 has 13 residues. Trimming took off 6 bases at V and 1 base at J, with 9 bases between the two ends.

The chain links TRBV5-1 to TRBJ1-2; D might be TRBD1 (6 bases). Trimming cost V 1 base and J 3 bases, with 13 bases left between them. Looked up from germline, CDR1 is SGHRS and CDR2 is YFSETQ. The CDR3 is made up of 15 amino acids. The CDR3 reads CASSLPAPGDYGYTF. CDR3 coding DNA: TGCGCCAGCAGCTTGCCGGCTCCAGGGGACTATGGCTACACCTTC.

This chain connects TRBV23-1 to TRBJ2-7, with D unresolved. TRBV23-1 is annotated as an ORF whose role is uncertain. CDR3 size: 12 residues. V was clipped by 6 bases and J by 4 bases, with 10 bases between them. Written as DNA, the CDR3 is TGCGCCAGCAGGGAGAGAACATACGAGCAGTACTTC. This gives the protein CASRERTYEQYF.

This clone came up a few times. In DNA form, the CDR3 reads TGTGCCAGCAGTTTATTACGGACAGTTCTCAATTCACCCCTCCACTTT. Protein: CASSLLRTVLNSPLHF. The J gene is TRBJ1-6, the V gene TRBV27, with D tentatively TRBD1 (6 bases). V gave up 1 base and J gave up 7 bases, with 14 bases separating them. The CDR3 has 16 residues. CDR1 is MNHEY and CDR2 is SMNVEV in the germline V gene (reference sequence).